A selection of T cell receptor beta chains follows, all from one sample in a study of blood T cell repertoires in COVID-19. Sequencing used immunoSEQ multiplex PCR; TCRdb keeps in-frame clones, though not all of them. The data contain under 450,000 clones, roughly 92% of them singletons. Sequences were obtained from PBMCs or T cells enriched from blood (not recorded which). The receptors stem from a woman aged 40 to 50 who had been exposed to COVID-19. Both conserved end residues are part of each CDR3. Fields, in order: CDR3 protein, CDR3 DNA, clone size, D gene, J gene, CDR3 length, V gene. The D gene is left open where the match is weak. Size is omitted from some rows. Given values are once, few, many or a class for expanded clones.

CASSQGIGDEQYF	TGTGCTAGCAGCCAAGGGATCGGGGACGAGCAGTACTTC	-	-	TRBJ2-7	13	TRBV7-7
CASSMDRRPVEDTQYF	TGCGCCAGCAGCATGGACAGGCGCCCTGTCGAAGATACGCAGTATTTT	-	TRBD1	TRBJ2-3	16	TRBV5-1
CASDWTGGSDSPLHF	TGCGCCAGCGACTGGACAGGGGGGTCTGATTCACCCCTCCACTTT	-	TRBD1	TRBJ1-6	15	TRBV10-2
CASSDGILISYNEQFF	TGTGCCAGCAGTGACGGGATCCTCATCTCCTACAATGAGCAGTTCTTC	-	-	TRBJ2-1	16	TRBV2
CSVDSWTSGVLGEQFF	TGCAGCGTAGACTCCTGGACTAGCGGGGTCCTTGGGGAGCAGTTCTTC	once	TRBD2	TRBJ2-1	16	TRBV29-1
CASSLPLSEYNEQFF	TGCGCCAGCAGCTTGCCCCTATCGGAGTACAATGAGCAGTTCTTC	-	-	TRBJ2-1	15	TRBV5-1
CASSAPGQERVMNTEAFF	TGTGCCAGCAGCGCGCCGGGACAGGAGAGAGTCATGAACACTGAAGCTTTCTTT	-	TRBD1	TRBJ1-1	18	TRBV9
CASKFRVKTNEKLFF	TGTGCCAGCAAATTCAGGGTTAAAACTAATGAAAAACTGTTTTTT	-	-	TRBJ1-4	15	TRBV6-5
CASSLRDRSYEQYF	TGTGCCAGCAGCCTCCGGGACAGGAGCTACGAGCAGTACTTC	-	TRBD1	TRBJ2-7	14	TRBV7-2
CASSRETNTGELFF	TGCGCCAGCAGTAGGGAGACAAACACCGGGGAGCTGTTTTTT	-	-	TRBJ2-2	14	TRBV5-1
CASLPRDRGNTIYF	TGTGCCAGTCTGCCCCGGGACAGAGGAAACACCATATATTTT	-	TRBD1	TRBJ1-3	14	TRBV19
CSASPSSVGYTF	TGCAGTGCTAGTCCTTCTAGCGTGGGCTACACCTTC	-	-	TRBJ1-2	12	TRBV20-1
CAWSENRGYGYTF	TGTGCCTGGTCGGAGAACCGCGGCTATGGCTACACCTTC	-	-	TRBJ1-2	13	TRBV30
CASLPRGGSSSYNEQFF	TGTGCCAGCCTCCCCCGGGGGGGTTCCAGCTCCTACAATGAGCAGTTCTTC	once	TRBD2	TRBJ2-1	17	TRBV18
CASSFYFSGELFF	TGTGCCAGCAGCTTTTATTTCTCCGGGGAGCTGTTTTTT	-	-	TRBJ2-2	13	TRBV5-4
CASLDSSFEQYF	TGTGCCTCACTGGACAGTAGTTTCGAGCAGTACTTC	-	-	TRBJ2-7	12	TRBV30
CAWSVGGQLFF	TGTGCCTGGAGTGTCGGGGGGCAGCTGTTTTTT	-	-	TRBJ2-2	11	TRBV30
CAWDMSTTGNTIYF	TGTGCCTGGGACATGTCTACGACTGGAAACACCATATATTTT	-	-	TRBJ1-3	14	TRBV30
CASSPGLASTDTQYF	TGTGCCAGCAGCCCAGGACTAGCGAGCACAGATACGCAGTATTTT	-	TRBD2	TRBJ2-3	15	TRBV7-9
CASSLTGGSYNEQFF	TGTGCCAGCTCCCTCACAGGGGGCTCCTACAATGAGCAGTTCTTC	-	TRBD1	TRBJ2-1	15	TRBV18
CASSIQAGNVYNEQFF	TGTGCCAGTAGTATTCAGGCGGGGAACGTCTACAATGAGCAGTTCTTC	-	-	TRBJ2-1	16	TRBV19
CASSPNPGTVTNYGYTF	TGTGCCAGCAGTCCCAATCCCGGGACAGTTACTAACTATGGCTACACCTTC	few	TRBD1	TRBJ1-2	17	TRBV27
CAIKDSDDGYTF	TGTGCCATCAAGGACAGCGATGATGGCTACACCTTC	-	-	TRBJ1-2	12	TRBV10-3
CASSLVGGIGQPQHF	TGTGCCAGCAGCTTAGTAGGGGGCATCGGGCAGCCCCAGCATTTT	-	TRBD1	TRBJ1-5	15	TRBV7-2
CASSPRVVGEPKEQYF	TGTGCCAGCAGCCCTAGGGTGGTCGGGGAGCCGAAAGAGCAGTACTTC	-	-	TRBJ2-7	16	TRBV11-3
CASSVGQGRSNQPQHF	TGTGCCAGTAGTGTGGGGCAGGGCCGTAGCAATCAGCCCCAGCATTTT	-	-	TRBJ1-5	16	TRBV19
CATSSQGEKLFF	TGTGCCACCAGCAGCCAGGGTGAAAAACTGTTTTTT	once	-	TRBJ1-4	12	TRBV15
CASSQDRGGRPGAEAFF	TGTGCCAGCAGCCAAGACCGCGGCGGGCGACCTGGCGCTGAAGCTTTCTTT	once	-	TRBJ1-1	17	TRBV3-1/TRBV3-2
CASSYDAGAQPQHF	TGTGCCAGCAGTTACGATGCAGGGGCTCAGCCCCAGCATTTT	-	-	TRBJ1-5	14	TRBV6-5
CASSRTSGGADTQYF	TGTGCCAGCAGCAGAACTAGCGGGGGGGCAGATACGCAGTATTTT	-	TRBD2	TRBJ2-3	15	TRBV7-3
CASSFLTGSSYEQYF	TGTGCCAGCAGCTTCCTCACGGGAAGCTCCTACGAGCAGTACTTC	-	-	TRBJ2-7	15	TRBV7-8
CASSLEQGGETQYF	TGCGCCAGCAGCTTGGAACAGGGCGGAGAGACCCAGTACTTC	-	-	TRBJ2-5	14	TRBV5-1
CASRAYSGNTIYF	TGTGCCAGCAGGGCTTACTCTGGAAACACCATATATTTT	-	-	TRBJ1-3	13	TRBV2
CASSLIGTSGRPGTDTQYF	TGTGCCAGCAGCTTGATTGGGACTAGCGGGAGGCCAGGGACAGATACGCAGTATTTT	-	TRBD2	TRBJ2-3	19	TRBV7-2
CASSLDRSTGELFF	TGCGCCAGCAGCTTGGACAGGAGCACCGGGGAGCTGTTTTTT	-	-	TRBJ2-2	14	TRBV5-1
CASSIPDRPYYGYTF	TGTGCCAGTAGTATCCCGGACAGGCCTTACTATGGCTACACCTTC	-	TRBD1	TRBJ1-2	15	TRBV19
CASTRQGGGSYEQYF	TGTGCCAGCACTCGACAGGGCGGAGGGTCCTACGAGCAGTACTTC	few	-	TRBJ2-7	15	TRBV6-5
CASSPMAGGRNTIYF	TGTGCCAGCAGCCCGATGGCGGGGGGAAGGAACACCATATATTTT	-	-	TRBJ1-3	15	TRBV2